The 4 T cell receptor beta chains below were found in one sample sequenced in a study of CD8+CD57+ T cells in acquired aplastic anemia. TCR beta VDJ and CDR3 profiling used genomic DNA as template. TCRdb recomputed calls from the reads with MiXCR, one row per CDR3 protein. The sample lists around 170,000 distinct CDR3 sequences, roughly half occurring once. Sequencing involved patients with CD8+CD57+ cell expansion previously shown by flow cytometry. Sequencing input: sorted CD4+, CD8+, or CD8+CD57+ T cells (not recorded which) from PBMCs. These receptors came from a human donor with aplastic anemia.

This clonotype was counted a few times. The chain uses TRBV9 and TRBJ1-6; maybe TRBD1 (6 bases). Germline CDR1 SGDLS, CDR2 YYNGEE. The length of the CDR3 is 12 residues. Between the trimmed V and J ends, which lost 5 bases and 10 bases, there was a span of 10 bases. CDR3 nucleotides: TGTGCCAGCAGACAGGGTGGGTCACCCCTCCACTTT. Its protein is CASRQGGSPLHF.

This clonotype was seen only once. The chain couples TRBV10-3 to TRBJ2-1, with 7 bases fitting TRBD1. The V gene end was trimmed by 2 bases and the J gene end by 2 bases; junction bases not matched to a gene: 6. CDR1 is ENHRY and CDR2 is SYGVKD in the germline V gene. The CDR3 is made up of 16 amino acids. The CDR3 sequence: CAISELKGAPYNEQFF. CDR3 DNA sequence: TGTGCCATCAGTGAGCTAAAGGGGGCTCCCTACAATGAGCAGTTCTTC.

Concerning this clonotype itself: A much larger clone lies a single base off, so this may be a read error. The chain carries TRBV5-1 and TRBJ1-1; D is unresolved. Per the germline V gene, CDR1 is SGHRS and CDR2 is YFSETQ. The CDR3 contains 14 residues. CDR3 protein: CAISLWAANTEAFF. The CDR3 coding sequence is TGCGCCATCAGCTTGTGGGCAGCCAACACTGAAGCTTTCTTT.

In its sample, this clonotype was seen many times. The chain has TRBV7-9 and TRBJ1-1, with TRBD1 matching 9 bases. With V trimmed by 6 bases and J by 4 bases, 9 bases remained unmatched. CDR1 is SEHNR, CDR2 FQNEAQ, per germline (reference sequence). This CDR3 contains 15 residues. The CDR3: CASSSYRGPITEAFF. The CDR3 DNA follows: TGTGCCAGCAGTTCCTACAGGGGGCCGATCACTGAAGCTTTCTTT.